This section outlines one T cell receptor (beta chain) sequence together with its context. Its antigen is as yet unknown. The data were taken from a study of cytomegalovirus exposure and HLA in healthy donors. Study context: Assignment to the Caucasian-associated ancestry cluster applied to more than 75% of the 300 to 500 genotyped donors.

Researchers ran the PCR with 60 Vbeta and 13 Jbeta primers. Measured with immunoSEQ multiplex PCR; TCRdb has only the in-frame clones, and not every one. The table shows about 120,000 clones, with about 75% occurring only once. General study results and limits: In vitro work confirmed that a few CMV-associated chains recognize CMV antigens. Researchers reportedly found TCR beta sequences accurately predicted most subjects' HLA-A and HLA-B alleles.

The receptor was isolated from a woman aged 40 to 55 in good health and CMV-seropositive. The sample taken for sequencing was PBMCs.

CDR3 in DNA: TGTGCCAGCAGTCAAGGACAGAGCTACGAGCAGTACTTC. Encoded protein: CASSQGQSYEQYF. V gene TRBV6-5 combines with J gene TRBJ2-7; TRBD1 is a possible D gene (6 bases). The germline gives CDR1 MNHEY, CDR2 SVGAGI. The CDR3 consists of 13 residues. The V end was cut by 5 bases, the J end by 3 bases, with 11 bases between.